This TCR beta chain was sequenced during a study of blood T cell repertoires in COVID-19. Overall study context: Samples of COVID-19 (acute and convalescent) were obtained from the United States, Italy and Spain. Sources were T cells, B-cell-depleted T cells, or PBMCs; the material itself was cDNA or gDNA.

Germline V gene data show CDR1 as DFQATT and CDR2 as SNEGSKA (reference sequence). Losses at the gene ends were 6 bases for V and 6 bases for J; bases not matched to a gene: 2. The CDR3 has 11 amino acids. In the original processing: Nucleated cell number was recorded as an estimate derived from reference gene primer amplification. Profiling relied on immunoSEQ multiplex PCR, and the TCRdb table lists in-frame clones only, not all of them. That table is the source of V, J and clone size, and D and trimming were worked out from the DNA. Of 87,000 or so clones in the sample, about 89% were seen once. The sample holds one count of this clone.

The chain carries TRBV20-1 and TRBJ2-3; 8 bases are a match to TRBD2. The sequencing sample was made of peripheral blood. This clonotype was sampled from a human donor with acute or convalescent COVID-19. The donor label of this sample is uncertain. As DNA, the CDR3 is TGCAGTGCAGAGCGGGGGGATACGCAGTATTTT. Translating gives CSAERGDTQYF.